This T cell receptor (beta chain) was identified in a study of cytomegalovirus exposure and HLA in healthy donors. The study, taken as a whole, reports: Later on, a genetic analysis was performed. It linked a missense variant in DCLRE1C with V- and J-gene trimming of TCR beta. Most sequenced TCRs were rare (though some public TCRs occurred in many donors).

PCR amplification relied on 60 Vbeta primers (plus 13 Jbeta primers). In the original workflow: Later work found 80 million or so unique TCR beta chains, with 9.5 million to 14 million shared. TCRdb keeps only in-frame clones here, not all; method: immunoSEQ multiplex PCR. For V, J and clone size, that table is used; D and trimming come from the DNA. The data contain 90,000 to 100,000 clones, approximately 71% of them singletons. Note on this clone: Its antigen remains unidentified.

The CDR3 consists of 16 residues. V was clipped by 0 bases and J by 2 bases, with 14 bases between them. CDR1 is SGHNT, CDR2 YYREEE, per germline (reference sequence). This clonotype was obtained from a female donor in good health and CMV-seronegative. The chain has TRBV5-4 and TRBJ1-2; perhaps TRBD1 as D (6 bases). Sequencing was done on a sample of PBMCs. The chain's CDR3 is CASSLAQGRGNYGYTF. DNA for the CDR3: TGTGCCAGCAGCTTGGCCCAGGGTAGGGGGAACTATGGCTACACCTTC.